These 27 T cell receptor beta chains were sequenced from one sample in a study of T cells in Graves' hyperthyroidism and ophthalmopathy. The investigators amplified TCR beta CDR3 regions from RNA transcripts. The HTBI set primed first-round TCR CDR3 RT-PCR. TCRdb fed the multiplex PCR reads into MiXCR, producing one record per CDR3 protein. The top ten clones hold 45% to 50% of a sample with hundreds of thousands of distinct CDR3 sequences, 15% to 20% of them seen once. Sequencing was carried out using blood. These receptors all come from a man aged 35 to 55 with Graves' ophthalmopathy.

A word on this clonotype: Just one base apart from a much larger clone, this may be a read error. This chain connects TRBV20-1 to TRBJ2-1; 9 positions match TRBD2. The DNA matches TRBJ2-7 better at its end, which makes the J call doubtful. The CDR3 sequence is 16 residues long. CDR1 DFQATT and CDR2 SNEGSKA come from the germline V gene (reference sequence). CDR3 in amino acids: CSARWHFAGGGNEQYF. CDR3 nucleotides: TGCAGTGCTAGGTGGCACTTCGCGGGAGGGGGCAATGAGCAGTACTTC.

This clonotype was observed at least ten times. In DNA, the CDR3 is TGTGCCAGCAGCCCGGGGGGGAGGGGAGGTGAAAAACTGTTTTTT. Residues: CASSPGGRGGEKLFF. This chain links TRBV12-3 or TRBV12-4 with TRBJ1-4; D perhaps matches TRBD1 (5 bases). The CDR3 contains 15 residues. Trimming shortened V by 6 bases and J by 7 bases, and 18 bases separated the two germline ends.

This chain uses TRBV10-3 with TRBJ2-6; 9 bases fit TRBD1. Germline CDR1 is ENHRY and CDR2 is SYGVKD. The junction had 5 bases not matched to a gene; V was cut back by 11 bases and J by 0 bases. The CDR3 extends over 15 amino acids. The CDR3 DNA reads TGTGCCGTACAGGGGGCCGGCTCTGGGGCCAACGTCCTGACTTTC. It translates to CAVQGAGSGANVLTF.

This clonotype was seen a few times. The V and J genes are TRBV15 and TRBJ2-3; 9 bases are shared with TRBD2. The CDR3 contains 16 residues. The V and J ends lost 1 base and 3 bases, in that order; junction bases with no gene match: 5. From germline, CDR1 is LNHNV and CDR2 YYDKDF (reference sequence). The CDR3 DNA sequence: TGTGCCACCAGCAGAGCTGGGGCGGGAGGGACAGATACGCAGTATTTT. This codes for CATSRAGAGGTDTQYF.

The table lists this clonotype with many counts. The chain links TRBV7-2 to TRBJ2-2; no clear D. From germline, CDR1 is SGHTA and CDR2 FQGNSA. The CDR3 loop spans 13 amino acids. Trimming pared 0 bases from V and 8 bases from J, leaving 7 bases between. The CDR3 region has the DNA TGTGCCAGCAGCTTAGCGCTGACTGGGGAGCTGTTTTTT. This gives the protein CASSLALTGELFF.

The sample holds a few counts of this clonotype. The rearrangement uses TRBV20-1 and TRBJ1-1; TRBD1 matches 10 bases. There are 12 residues in the CDR3. V dropped 6 bases and J dropped 6; count of bases not matched to a gene: 4. CDR1 DFQATT and CDR2 SNEGSKA come from the germline V gene (reference sequence). The CDR3 loop reads CSAPGTGAEAFF. CDR3 in DNA: TGCAGTGCCCCAGGGACAGGGGCTGAAGCTTTCTTT.

This chain uses TRBV20-1 with TRBJ2-3; D may be TRBD1 or TRBD2 (6 bases each). The CDR3 consists of 16 residues. Per germline, CDR1 DFQATT and CDR2 SNEGSKA (reference sequence). V dropped 1 base and J dropped 1 base, with 15 bases sitting between them. The CDR3 sequence is CSARGRGTGGTDTQYF. CDR3 nucleotides: TGCAGTGCTAGAGGTAGGGGGACTGGCGGCACAGATACGCAGTATTTT.

V is TRBV19 and J is TRBJ1-2; maybe TRBD1 (5 bases). Germline CDR1 reads LNHDA; CDR2 reads SQIVND (reference sequence). Trimming took 3 bases from V and 8 from J, leaving 10 bases between them. This CDR3 region has 12 residues. The CDR3, as DNA: TGTGCCAGTAGTATTGGAAGGGGCGGCTACACCTTC. It yields the protein CASSIGRGGYTF.

V and J are TRBV5-1 and TRBJ2-2; 7 bases are a match to TRBD2. Per germline, CDR1 SGHRS and CDR2 YFSETQ. Unmatched junction bases numbered 6, after V lost 2 bases and J lost 5 bases. The CDR3 totals 15 residues. The CDR3 nucleotides read TGCGCCAGCAGCTTAAGAGCGGGATCTACCGGGGAGCTGTTTTTT. The encoded protein is CASSLRAGSTGELFF.

This clonotype was seen a few times. CDR3 sequence: CSVTQGEGQPQHF. The DNA for the CDR3 is TGCAGCGTCACGCAGGGGGAGGGTCAGCCCCAGCATTTT. The chain is built from TRBV29-1 and TRBJ1-5, with 7 bases fitting TRBD1. V dropped 6 bases and J dropped 6; count of bases not matched to a gene: 8. Germline assignment: CDR1 SQVTM and CDR2 ANQGSEA. The CDR3 runs to 13 residues. Using reference TRBV29-1 and TRBJ1-5 for the parts outside the CDR3, the full variable domain is SAVISQKPSRDICQRGTSLTIQCQVDSQVTMMFWYRQQPGQSLTLIATANQGSEATYESGFVIDKFPISRPNLTFSTLTVSNMSPEDSSIYLCSVTQGEGQPQHFGDGTRLSIL.

Only a few counts were recorded for this clonotype. This chain connects TRBV2 to TRBJ1-3; TRBD1 matches at 7 bases. This CDR3 contains 16 residues. V trimming: 2 bases; J trimming: 11 bases; junction bases outside the gene matches: 15. Germline V CDR1 and CDR2: SNHLY, FYNNEI. Here the CDR3 reads CASSEPGTADLMAIYF. CDR3 nucleotide sequence: TGTGCCAGCAGTGAACCCGGGACAGCCGATCTGATGGCCATATATTTT.

In this sample, this clonotype turned up a few times. The gene calls are TRBV4-1 and TRBJ1-6; D is unclear. Trimming stripped 0 bases from V and 7 bases from J, with 13 bases between. From germline, CDR1 is MGHRA and CDR2 YSYEKL. The CDR3 extends over 16 amino acids. The CDR3 spells CASSQDRWLPNSPLHF. CDR3 nucleotide sequence: TGCGCCAGCAGCCAAGATCGCTGGCTGCCCAATTCACCCCTCCACTTT.

This clonotype was recorded many times. The chain carries TRBV7-9 and TRBJ2-7, with 9 bases that match TRBD1. This CDR3 contains 15 residues. Germline V gene sequence: CDR1 SEHNR, CDR2 FQNEAQ (reference sequence). The V segment lost 0 bases and the J segment 3 bases; nucleotides outside the gene matches: 3. CDR3 amino acids: CASSLAGTGIYEQYF. DNA for the CDR3: TGTGCCAGCAGCTTAGCAGGGACAGGGATCTACGAGCAGTACTTC.

This clonotype was counted at least ten times. The chain employs TRBV9 and TRBJ1-2, with TRBD1 as a possible D gene (6 bases). The CDR3 length is 16 residues. Germline V gene lookup returns CDR1 SGDLS and CDR2 YYNGEE. Trimming left V 3 bases short and J 4 bases short, with 19 bases between. CDR3 loop: CASSAGKGAGVYGYTF. The CDR3 DNA is TGTGCCAGCAGCGCCGGGAAAGGGGCAGGGGTCTATGGCTACACCTTC.

The chain employs TRBV6-5 and TRBJ1-6, with 8 positions matching TRBD1. The CDR3 is made up of 16 amino acids. Trimming cost V 0 bases and J 10 bases; bases outside gene matches: 8. CDR1 is MNHEY, CDR2 SVGAGI, per germline. The CDR3 DNA is TGTGCCAGCAGTTACTCCCTTGGACAGGGTTGGTCACCCCTCCACTTT. Translating gives CASSYSLGQGWSPLHF.

This clonotype showed up many times. The CDR3 spells CAWSVLQPYEQYF. CDR3 coding DNA: TGTGCCTGGAGTGTACTACAGCCCTACGAGCAGTACTTC. The genes are TRBV30 and TRBJ2-7; D is undetermined. V gave up 0 bases and J gave up 2 bases, with 8 bases separating them. This CDR3 is 13 amino acids long. CDR1 GTSNPN and CDR2 SVGIG come from the germline V gene (reference sequence).

This chain connects TRBV27 to TRBJ2-1, with D perhaps matching TRBD1 (6 bases). The CDR3 sequence is 14 residues long. The germline CDR1 and CDR2 sequences are MNHEY and SMNVEV (reference sequence). V lost 5 bases and J lost 3, with 11 bases in between. DNA of the CDR3: TGTGCCAGCAGTCCGGGACACAACTACAATGAGCAGTTCTTC. This sequence encodes CASSPGHNYNEQFF.

There are a few counts of this clonotype. This chain uses TRBV19 with TRBJ1-4; D is ambiguous. The CDR3 totals 14 residues. Germline-derived CDR1 and CDR2 are LNHDA and SQIVND (reference sequence). Trimming shortened V by 1 base and J by 7 bases, and 10 bases separated the two germline ends. The CDR3 nucleotides are TGTGCCAGTAGTATAGTCGGTGGAGGTGAAAAACTGTTTTTT. It translates to CASSIVGGGEKLFF.

The chain employs TRBV6-5 and TRBJ2-2, with 7 bases that match TRBD1. This CDR3 has 16 amino acids. V lost 2 bases, J lost 1 base, and 4 bases stayed unmatched. Per germline, CDR1 MNHEY and CDR2 SVGAGI. CDR3 in DNA: TGTGCCAGCAGTTACGCACGGACAGGGAACACCGGGGAGCTGTTTTTT. This encodes CASSYARTGNTGELFF.

The chain carries TRBV18 and TRBJ1-2, with 8 bases identical to TRBD1. The CDR3 covers 15 residues. Germline V gene sequence: CDR1 KGHSH, CDR2 LQKENI. The V and J ends lost 5 bases and 0 bases, in that order; junction bases with no gene match: 5. Written as DNA, the CDR3 is TGTGCCAGCTCAAGCTCACAGGGGGCTAACTATGGCTACACCTTC. Its protein is CASSSSQGANYGYTF.

This clonotype was observed a few times. The V gene is TRBV6-1, the J gene TRBJ2-7, with 8 bases aligning to TRBD1. CDR3 size: 12 residues. Germline V gene data show CDR1 as MNHNS and CDR2 as SASEGT. J was trimmed by 2 bases and V by 8 bases; bases with no gene match: 2. The CDR3 sequence: CASATGAYEQYF. The CDR3 coding sequence is TGTGCCAGCGCGACAGGGGCCTACGAGCAGTACTTC.

As regards this clonotype: This could be a read error, since a much larger clone is one nucleotide away. The rearrangement uses TRBV20-1 and TRBJ1-1; D remains unclear. Trimming took off 0 bases at V and 3 bases at J, with 14 bases between the two ends. From germline, CDR1 is DFQATT and CDR2 SNEGSKA (reference sequence). CDR3 length: 15 residues. This CDR3 reads CSARDLRTEYTEAFF. The DNA for the CDR3 is TGCAGTGCTAGAGATCTTCGAACAGAATACACTGAAGCTTTCTTT.

In this sample, this clonotype turned up a few times. V is TRBV7-8 and J is TRBJ2-5; possibly TRBD1 for D (6 bases). V dropped 5 bases and J dropped 4 bases, with 20 bases sitting between them. This CDR3 has 16 residues. CDR1 is SGHVS and CDR2 is FQNEAQ in the germline V gene. The CDR3 loop is CASSPTGVGALETQYF. The CDR3 DNA sequence: TGTGCCAGCAGCCCTACCGGGGTGGGGGCGTTAGAGACCCAGTACTTC.

Ten or more counts support this clonotype. The rearrangement links TRBV2 to TRBJ2-1; 8 positions agree with TRBD2. The germline V gene has CDR1 SNHLY and CDR2 FYNNEI. This CDR3 has 13 amino acids. The V segment lost 7 bases and the J segment 13 bases; nucleotides outside the gene matches: 12. Here the CDR3 reads CASMKGFSGIQFF. The CDR3, as DNA: TGTGCCAGCATGAAGGGGTTTAGCGGGATTCAGTTCTTC.

This clonotype was counted a few times. Sequence at one end of the junction differs from germline and may be a read error. The rearrangement links TRBV20-1 to TRBJ1-2; D is unclear. The CDR3 is 13 residues long. Germline V gives CDR1 DFQATT, CDR2 SNEGSKA (reference sequence). CDR3: CSARDRASYDYTF. Written as DNA, the CDR3 is TGCAGTGCTAGAGATCGGGCCAGCTATGACTACACCTTC.

This clonotype was seen once. This sequence joins TRBV28 and TRBJ1-1, with D maybe TRBD1 (6 bases). The V gene lost 7 bases and the J gene lost 6 bases, with 21 bases spanning the gap. The CDR3 spans 15 residues. Germline loops: CDR1 MDHEN, CDR2 SYDVKM. The CDR3 coding sequence is TGTGCCAGCACTATCCTGGGGGGCACAGCCCCTGAAGCTTTCTTT. It translates to CASTILGGTAPEAFF. The variable domain in full, completed from reference TRBV28 and TRBJ1-1, reads DVKVTQSSRYLVKRTGEKVFLECVQDMDHENMFWYRQDPGLGLRLIYFSYDVKMKEKGDIPEGYSVSREKKERFSLILESASTNQTSMYLCASTILGGTAPEAFFGQGTRLTVV.

This clonotype occurred a few times. J is TRBJ2-7 and V is TRBV5-6, with unresolved D. Germline CDR1 is SGHDT and CDR2 is YYEEEE. This CDR3 region has 15 residues. V was cut by 5 bases and J by 4 bases, with 19 bases left in between. The CDR3, as DNA: TGTGCCAGCAGGTCAAGACTTACGGATCCATACGAGCAGTACTTC. Translated, it gives CASRSRLTDPYEQYF.